The sequence of this T cell receptor (beta chain) was determined in a study of blood T cells in healthy people across ages. This clonotype was recorded at least ten times. The antigen remains undetermined. Germline trimming cut 2 bases from V and 2 bases from J; bases unmatched to any gene: 1. Per germline, CDR1 MNHNS and CDR2 SASEGT. The CDR3 consists of 14 residues. Drawn from each donor were approximately 10 milliliters of peripheral blood. Alongside a J-beta primer mix, a sample-barcoded 5' primer served in a second PCR lasting 7 to 11 cycles. Each cDNA was tagged by a template-switch adaptor containing 12 random nucleotides. One entry per CDR3 protein results from TCRdb running MiXCR on the 5' RACE reads. The sample carries about 730,000 distinct CDR3 sequences, roughly 45% recorded once. Study findings and constraints: Aged donors had fewer naive CD4+ cells and lower diversity than long-lived donors. There was no known CMV status for donors, so expanded clonotype changes were possibly confounded.

The gene calls are TRBV6-1 and TRBJ2-7, with 9 bases matching TRBD2. Sequencing input: blood. The source of this sequence is a woman between 55 and 75 years old in good health. The CDR3 sequence is CASSELAGTYEQYF. The CDR3 nucleotides read TGTGCCAGCAGTGAACTAGCGGGAACCTACGAGCAGTACTTC.